This T cell receptor beta chain is from a study of T cell responses to AZD1222 COVID-19 vaccine (dated by TCRdb to about 2021). For the study in its entirety: TCR sequencing was performed for roughly 240 trial participants, of whom about 210 were given two doses of AZD1222 and some 26 were given two doses of MenACWY control vaccine. Enrollment into the trials was organized by age into subgroups of 18-55, 56-69 and 70-plus years, and those subgroups contained roughly 140, 27 and 60 TCR-sequenced participants, respectively.

Summary of the overall study and its limitations: After two AZD1222 doses, spike-specific TCR breadth and depth were significantly higher than at day 0 and than in MenACWY recipients. Most participants were white British and females outnumbered males, and the authors suggested that clonal diversity may have been underestimated. Because no day 14 peak-response samples were available, repertoires were characterized only after the peak T cell response. Reportedly, almost half of the unique spike-specific TCRs recognized epitopes lying outside the regions that are mutated in the B.1.351 and B.1.1.7 variants. Only a handful of AZD1222 recipients were SARS-CoV-2 seropositive at baseline, limiting conclusions about previously exposed vaccinees. The vaccine-associated CD4 TCRs covered the entire spike protein, and the dominant responses fell in regions 160-218 and 743-854. In the small 56-69-year group, the increase in depth fell short of significance, most likely because of low power.

The CDR3 regions of human TCRbeta chains were subjected to immunosequencing. As for how the authors treated the data: Repertoire TCRs were matched against a reference library of SARS-CoV-2-specific TCRs generated with the MIRA antigen-specificity platform. Breadth was defined as the fraction of unique TCRs that were SARS-CoV-2-associated, and depth was defined as the fraction of total T cells that were SARS-CoV-2-associated. Using the MIRA data, each spike-specific TCR was assigned both to the spike region to which the TCR was reactive and to a CD4 or CD8 class. Log10-transformed breadth and depth values were compared by one-way ANOVA with Sidak's multiple comparisons tests. Not all clones reach the TCRdb copy of this immuneACCESS table, which keeps in-frame sequences only. Checked studies attribute under half of the gap to unresolved V genes and leave the rest unexplained. V and J calls plus clone size are reproduced from that table; the DNA served to infer D and trimming. For this sample there are approximately 67,000 clones; about four fifths appear just once. About 6% of the sample is held by the ten biggest clonotypes.

In the paper's terms, the time point label means: about 28 days (+/-7) after the second vaccine dose. Because spike-specific TCR depth and breadth did not differ between the two schedules, AZD1222 recipients who got a second dose at roughly 4 weeks were pooled with those who got a second dose at roughly 12 weeks. Samples from vaccinated people were obtained from the UK trials COV001 and COV002, which included a single-blind randomized controlled phase 2/3 trial of AZD1222 (ChAdOx1 nCoV-19) in healthy adults. For TCRbeta chain sequencing, PBMC samples were collected from trial participants at day 0 and at day 28 after the second dose. Via the germline V gene, CDR1 is MNHEY and CDR2 SVGAGI. The CDR3, cysteine through phenylalanine, is 15 amino acids long. Here the CDR3 DNA is all that survives: 45 bases in frame from base 1. Cut back by 7 bases and 7 bases, the V and J ends lie 20 bases apart. On this clone: Its antigen remains unidentified. No much larger clone is present one base from it, and per-base qualities are unavailable.

This chain joins TRBV6-5 to TRBJ2-1, with a tentative D gene TRBD2 over 6 matching bases. The input for sequencing was peripheral blood, taken 28 days after the second AZD1222 dose. The sequence came from an adult who received the AZD1222 COVID-19 vaccine. CDR3 region: CASNDLRRGWNEQFF. The DNA reads TGTGCCAGCAACGACCTGAGGCGGGGTTGGAATGAGCAGTTCTTC.